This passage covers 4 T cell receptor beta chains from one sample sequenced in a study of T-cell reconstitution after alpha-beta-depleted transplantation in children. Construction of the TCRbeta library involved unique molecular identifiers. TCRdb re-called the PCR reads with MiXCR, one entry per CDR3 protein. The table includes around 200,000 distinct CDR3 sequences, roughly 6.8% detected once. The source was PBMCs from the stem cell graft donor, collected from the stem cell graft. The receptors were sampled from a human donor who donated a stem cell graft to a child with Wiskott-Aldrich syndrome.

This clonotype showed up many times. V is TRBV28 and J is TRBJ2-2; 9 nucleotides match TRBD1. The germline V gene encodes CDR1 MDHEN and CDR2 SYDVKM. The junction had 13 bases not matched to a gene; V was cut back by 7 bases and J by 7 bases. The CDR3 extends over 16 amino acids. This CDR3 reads CASTRGDRAYNGELFF. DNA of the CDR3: TGTGCCAGCACCCGGGGGGACAGGGCTTACAACGGGGAGCTGTTTTTT.

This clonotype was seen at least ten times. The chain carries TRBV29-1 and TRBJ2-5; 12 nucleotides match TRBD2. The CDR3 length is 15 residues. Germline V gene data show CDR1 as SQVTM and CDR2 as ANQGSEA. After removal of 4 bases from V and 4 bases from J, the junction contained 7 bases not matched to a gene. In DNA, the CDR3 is TGCAGCGTTGTGGCTAGCGGGAGGGCGAGAGAGACCCAGTACTTC. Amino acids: CSVVASGRARETQYF.

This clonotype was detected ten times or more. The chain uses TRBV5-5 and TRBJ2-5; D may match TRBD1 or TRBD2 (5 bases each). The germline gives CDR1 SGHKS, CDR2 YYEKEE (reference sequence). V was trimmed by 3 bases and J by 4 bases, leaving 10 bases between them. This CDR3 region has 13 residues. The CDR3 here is CASSSGRGETQYF. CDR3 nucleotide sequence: TGTGCCAGCAGCTCGGGACGGGGAGAGACCCAGTACTTC.

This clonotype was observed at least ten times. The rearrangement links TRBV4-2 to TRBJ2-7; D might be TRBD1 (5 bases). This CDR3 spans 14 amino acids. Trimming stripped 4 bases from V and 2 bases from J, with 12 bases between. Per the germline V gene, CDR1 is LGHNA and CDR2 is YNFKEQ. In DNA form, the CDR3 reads TGTGCCAGCAGCCCCCTTGGACAAACCTACGAGCAGTACTTC. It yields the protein CASSPLGQTYEQYF.